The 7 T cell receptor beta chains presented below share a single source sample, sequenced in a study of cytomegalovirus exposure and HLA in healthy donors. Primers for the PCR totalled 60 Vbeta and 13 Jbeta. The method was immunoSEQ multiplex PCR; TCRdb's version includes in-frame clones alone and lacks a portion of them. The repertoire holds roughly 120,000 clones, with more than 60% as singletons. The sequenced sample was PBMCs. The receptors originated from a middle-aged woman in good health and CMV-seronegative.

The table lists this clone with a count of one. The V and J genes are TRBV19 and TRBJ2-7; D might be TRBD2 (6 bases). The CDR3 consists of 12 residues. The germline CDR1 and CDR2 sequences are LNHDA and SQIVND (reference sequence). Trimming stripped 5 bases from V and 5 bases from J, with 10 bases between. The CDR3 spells CASSPTGDEQYF. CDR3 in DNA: TGTGCCAGTAGTCCCACGGGGGACGAGCAGTACTTC.

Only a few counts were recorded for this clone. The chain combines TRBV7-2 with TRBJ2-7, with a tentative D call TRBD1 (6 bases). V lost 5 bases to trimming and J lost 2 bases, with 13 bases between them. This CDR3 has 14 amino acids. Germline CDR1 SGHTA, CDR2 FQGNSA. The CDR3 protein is CASSAGQGPYEQYF. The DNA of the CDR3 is TGTGCCAGCAGCGCCGGCCAGGGGCCCTACGAGCAGTACTTC.

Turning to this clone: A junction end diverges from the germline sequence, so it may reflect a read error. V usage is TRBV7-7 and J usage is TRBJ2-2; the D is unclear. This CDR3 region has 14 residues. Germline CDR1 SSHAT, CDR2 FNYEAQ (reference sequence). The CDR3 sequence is CASSLTARTGELFF. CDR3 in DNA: TGTGCTAGCAGCTTGACCGCGAGGACCGGGGAGCTGTTTTTT.

CDR3 DNA: TGTGCCAGCAGCTACGGGGACAGCTACGAGCAGTACTTC. Its translation: CASSYGDSYEQYF. V and J are TRBV27 and TRBJ2-7; TRBD1 agrees at 7 bases. Germline lookup yields CDR1 MNHEY and CDR2 SMNVEV (reference sequence). The V segment lost 6 bases and the J segment 3 bases; nucleotides outside the gene matches: 5. The CDR3 runs to 13 residues.

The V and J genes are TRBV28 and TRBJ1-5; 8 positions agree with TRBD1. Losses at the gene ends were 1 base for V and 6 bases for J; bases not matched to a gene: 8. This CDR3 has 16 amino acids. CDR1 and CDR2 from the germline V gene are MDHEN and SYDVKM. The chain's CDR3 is CASSLSFRGLRQPQHF. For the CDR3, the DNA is TGTGCCAGCAGTTTATCTTTCAGGGGGCTTCGTCAGCCCCAGCATTTT.

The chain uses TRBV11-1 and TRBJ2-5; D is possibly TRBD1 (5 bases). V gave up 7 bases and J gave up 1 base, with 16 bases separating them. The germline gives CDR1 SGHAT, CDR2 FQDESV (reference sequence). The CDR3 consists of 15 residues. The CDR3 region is CASTPTPGSQETQYF. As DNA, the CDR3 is TGTGCCAGCACCCCCACTCCAGGGTCCCAAGAGACCCAGTACTTC.

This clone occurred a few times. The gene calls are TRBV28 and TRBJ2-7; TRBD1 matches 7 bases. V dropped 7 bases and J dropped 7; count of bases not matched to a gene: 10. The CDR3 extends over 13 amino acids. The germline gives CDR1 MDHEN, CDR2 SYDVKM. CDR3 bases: TGTGCCAGCAAAAAGGGGGCTCGCGTGGAGCAGTACTTC. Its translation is CASKKGARVEQYF.